This T cell receptor beta chain was recorded in a study of monozygotic twins with inflammatory bowel disease. The CDR3 loop spans 12 amino acids. Germline values: CDR1 KGHSH, CDR2 LQKENI. Per individual sample, eight separate reactions were used to make cDNA. For both chains, the TCRalpha and TCRbeta cDNA went through two nested PCRs of approximately 16 and 9 cycles. From the 5' RACE reads, TCRdb lists one entry per CDR3 protein and no DNA. This table holds about 160,000 distinct CDR3 sequences. This chain joins TRBV18 and TRBJ1-1. The specimen was blood. The sequence derives from a human donor with ulcerative colitis or Crohn's disease, or a healthy co-twin of an affected twin (not recorded which). CDR3 loop: CASSPQDTEAFF.